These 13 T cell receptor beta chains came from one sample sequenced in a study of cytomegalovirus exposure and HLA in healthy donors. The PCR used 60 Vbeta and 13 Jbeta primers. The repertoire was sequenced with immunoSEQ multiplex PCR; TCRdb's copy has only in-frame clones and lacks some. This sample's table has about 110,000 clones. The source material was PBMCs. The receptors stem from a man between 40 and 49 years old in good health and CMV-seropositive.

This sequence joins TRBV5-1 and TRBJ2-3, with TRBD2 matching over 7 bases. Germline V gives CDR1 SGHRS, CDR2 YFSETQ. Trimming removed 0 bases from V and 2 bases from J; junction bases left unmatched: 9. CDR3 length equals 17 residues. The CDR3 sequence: CASSLVRLAENTDTQYF. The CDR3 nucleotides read TGCGCCAGCAGCTTGGTGCGTCTAGCGGAGAACACAGATACGCAGTATTTT.

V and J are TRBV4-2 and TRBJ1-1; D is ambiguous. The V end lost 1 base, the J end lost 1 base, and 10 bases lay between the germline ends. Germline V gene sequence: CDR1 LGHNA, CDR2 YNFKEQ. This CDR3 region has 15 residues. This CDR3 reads CASSQGSQPNTEAFF. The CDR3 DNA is TGTGCCAGCAGCCAAGGATCACAGCCGAACACTGAAGCTTTCTTT.

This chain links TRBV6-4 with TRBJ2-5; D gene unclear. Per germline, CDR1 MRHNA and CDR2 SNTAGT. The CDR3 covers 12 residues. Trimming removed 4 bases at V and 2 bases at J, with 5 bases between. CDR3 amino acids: CASSVRQETQYF. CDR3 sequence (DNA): TGTGCCAGCAGTGTCAGACAAGAGACCCAGTACTTC.

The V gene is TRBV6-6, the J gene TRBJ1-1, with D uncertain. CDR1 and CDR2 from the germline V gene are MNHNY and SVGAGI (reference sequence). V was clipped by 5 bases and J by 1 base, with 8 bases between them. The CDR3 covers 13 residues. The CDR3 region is CASSTLENTEAFF. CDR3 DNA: TGTGCCAGCAGTACCCTAGAGAACACTGAAGCTTTCTTT.

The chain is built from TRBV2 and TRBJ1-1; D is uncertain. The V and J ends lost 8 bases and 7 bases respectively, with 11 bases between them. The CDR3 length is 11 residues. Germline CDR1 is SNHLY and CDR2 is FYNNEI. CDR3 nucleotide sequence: TGTGCCAGCTCTCTAATCATTGAAGCTTTCTTT. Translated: CASSLIIEAFF.

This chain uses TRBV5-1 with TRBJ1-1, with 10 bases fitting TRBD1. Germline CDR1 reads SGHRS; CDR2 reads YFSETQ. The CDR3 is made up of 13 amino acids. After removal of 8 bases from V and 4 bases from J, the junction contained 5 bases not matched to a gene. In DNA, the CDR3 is TGCGCCAGTAGGGACAGGGGAGGCACTGAAGCTTTCTTT. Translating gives CASRDRGGTEAFF.

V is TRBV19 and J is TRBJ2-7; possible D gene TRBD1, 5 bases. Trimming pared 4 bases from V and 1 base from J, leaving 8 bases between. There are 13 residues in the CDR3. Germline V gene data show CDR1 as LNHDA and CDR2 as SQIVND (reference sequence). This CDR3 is CASSTTASYEQYF. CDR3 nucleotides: TGTGCCAGTAGTACGACAGCATCCTACGAGCAGTACTTC.

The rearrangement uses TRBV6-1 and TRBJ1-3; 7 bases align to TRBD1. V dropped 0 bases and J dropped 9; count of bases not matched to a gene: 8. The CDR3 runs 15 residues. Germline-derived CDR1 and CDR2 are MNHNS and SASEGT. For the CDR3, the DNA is TGTGCCAGCAGTGAAGCGTCAGGGGGTTTTGGCACCATATATTTT. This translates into CASSEASGGFGTIYF.

The DNA for the CDR3 is TGTGCCTGGACTTCGACAGCAACTAATGAAAAACTGTTTTTT. Its translation: CAWTSTATNEKLFF. The chain combines TRBV30 with TRBJ1-4, with a tentative D call TRBD1 (5 bases). In germline, CDR1 is GTSNPN, CDR2 SVGIG (reference sequence). Trimming took 4 bases from V and 0 from J, leaving 9 bases between them. This CDR3 contains 14 residues.

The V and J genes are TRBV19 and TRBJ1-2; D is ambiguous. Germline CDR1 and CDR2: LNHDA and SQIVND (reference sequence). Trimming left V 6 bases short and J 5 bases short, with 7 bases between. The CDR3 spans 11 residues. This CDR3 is CASRERYGYTF. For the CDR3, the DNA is TGTGCCAGTAGGGAGCGTTATGGCTACACCTTC.

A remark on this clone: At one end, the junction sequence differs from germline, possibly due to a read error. The CDR3 here is CASSRGTSGATRELFF. Here the CDR3 DNA reads TGCGCCAGCAGCCGTGGGACTAGCGGGGCCACCAGGGAGCTGTTTTTT. This chain links TRBV4-3 with TRBJ2-2; TRBD2 matches at 13 bases. Germline lookup yields CDR1 LGHNA and CDR2 YSLEER. This CDR3 is 16 amino acids long.

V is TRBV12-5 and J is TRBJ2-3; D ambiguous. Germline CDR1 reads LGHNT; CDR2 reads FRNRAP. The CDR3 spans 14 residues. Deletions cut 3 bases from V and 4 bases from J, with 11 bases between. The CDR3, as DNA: TGTGCTAGTGGTTTAGACATTGGTGCAGATACGCAGTATTTT. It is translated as CASGLDIGADTQYF.

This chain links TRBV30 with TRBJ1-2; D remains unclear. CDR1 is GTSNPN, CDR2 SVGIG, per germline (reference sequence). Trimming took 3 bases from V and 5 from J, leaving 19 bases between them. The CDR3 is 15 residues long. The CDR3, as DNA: TGTGCCTGGAGGCCCCACCTCGCCAGTTTTTATGGCTACACCTTC. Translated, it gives CAWRPHLASFYGYTF. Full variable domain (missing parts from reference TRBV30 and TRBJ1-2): SQTIHQWPATLVQPVGSPLSLECTVEGTSNPNLYWYRQAAGRGLQLLFYSVGIGQISSEVPQNLSASRPQDRQFILSSKKLLLSDSGFYLCAWRPHLASFYGYTFGSGTRLTVV.